The clone carrying this T cell receptor (beta chain) has just one count. As yet, its antigen is unknown. A junction boundary mismatches the germline segment, possibly from a read error. TCRdb re-called the 5' RACE reads with MiXCR, one entry per CDR3 protein. The table includes 450,000 to 550,000 distinct CDR3 sequences, less than 20% detected once. This sample stems from a study of T cells after yellow fever vaccination. The CDR3 sequence is 12 residues long. CDR1 SGHDT and CDR2 YYEEEE come from the germline V gene. Study-level points and caveats: Most primary-vaccination clones reappeared after the booster (about 96% CD4, 88% CD8).

The TCR originated in a young man who received the YFV17D yellow fever vaccine. This chain links TRBV5-6 with TRBJ2-7; no clear D. The input for sequencing was PBMCs, taken 15 days after the yellow fever booster vaccination. CDR3 sequence: CAISPGPYEQYF. The CDR3 nucleotides are TGTGCCATCAGCCCCGGGCCCTACGAGCAGTACTTC.